A selection of T cell receptor beta chains follows, all from one sample in a study of blood T cells in healthy people across ages. MiXCR was run by TCRdb on the 5' RACE reads, yielding one entry per CDR3 protein. The sample contains about 680,000 distinct CDR3 sequences, 45% to 50% of which appear only once. The sample comprised blood. The receptors here all came from a woman aged 60-70 years in good health. The conserved cysteine and the conserved F or W are not part of the CDR3 here. The D gene is left open where the match is weak. The size of a clone is reported for some rows only, either as once, few or many, or as a class for expanded clones.

v_call,d_call,j_call,clone_size,cdr3_aa
TRBV5-1,-,TRBJ2-3,-,ASSSASSTDTQY
TRBV5-1,-,TRBJ2-7,few,ASSLRGVGGTSYEQY
TRBV29-1,-,TRBJ1-2,-,SVEDPVELGGYT
TRBV2,TRBD1,-,-,ASTKGQGVGEQY
TRBV29-1,-,TRBJ1-2,few,STTGTSNYGYT
TRBV4-2,TRBD1,TRBJ2-7,many,ASSQDTGGASYEQY
TRBV6-2/TRBV6-3,-,TRBJ2-6,few,ASSPMYSGANVLT
TRBV24-1,-,TRBJ2-1,few,ATSAYGRSAYNEQF
TRBV7-9,TRBD1,TRBJ2-1,-,ASSSTDRAYNEQF
TRBV20-1,-,TRBJ2-3,-,SAREQEFGTDTQY
TRBV5-1,-,TRBJ2-7,few,ASSLGIAGVYEQY
TRBV28,-,TRBJ2-1,-,ASILTVTNEQF
TRBV30,-,TRBJ2-7,-,AWSVDGSYEQY
TRBV20-1,TRBD1,TRBJ1-2,few,SASDNSRGTGLNGYT
TRBV10-3,-,TRBJ2-1,-,AISEDGYYNEQF
TRBV27,-,TRBJ1-2,-,ASSLFSDSYGYT
TRBV5-5,TRBD2,TRBJ2-7,-,ASSEGLAGEYNEQY
TRBV24-1,-,-,-,ATSDLSRGEQY
TRBV20-1,-,TRBJ1-4,-,SAKEVTNEKLF
TRBV5-4,-,TRBJ2-5,few,ASSLVGAFQETQY